The rows below give T cell receptor beta chains drawn from one sample of a study of blood T cell repertoires in COVID-19. The data were produced by immunoSEQ multiplex PCR, yet TCRdb's version contains in-frame clones alone and is incomplete. The data show tens of thousands of clones, around 88% seen once. What was sequenced was peripheral blood. All receptors come from a woman between 70 and 85 years old with acute or convalescent COVID-19. The CDR3 runs from the conserved cysteine through the conserved F or W. Each record gives: D gene, V gene, clone size, J gene, CDR3 DNA, CDR3 protein. The D gene is left open where the match is weak. Only some rows state a clone size, as once, few, many or a class for expanded clones.

D gene: TRBD1
V gene: TRBV24-1
clone size: -
J gene: TRBJ1-2
CDR3 DNA: TGTGCCACCAGTGACGTCGGACAGGAGGCTGGCTACACCTTC
CDR3 protein: CATSDVGQEAGYTF

D gene: -
V gene: TRBV29-1
clone size: -
J gene: TRBJ2-5
CDR3 DNA: TGCAGCGTTGGTCCCGCGGAGACCCAGTACTTC
CDR3 protein: CSVGPAETQYF

D gene: -
V gene: TRBV7-3
clone size: -
J gene: TRBJ2-7
CDR3 DNA: TGTGCCAGCAGCCCCGACCGAGGCGAGCAGTACTTC
CDR3 protein: CASSPDRGEQYF

D gene: TRBD1
V gene: TRBV27
clone size: -
J gene: TRBJ2-5
CDR3 DNA: TGTGCCAGCAGTACCGGGCAGGGGGCGCGAGAGACCCAGTACTTC
CDR3 protein: CASSTGQGARETQYF

D gene: TRBD2
V gene: TRBV4-2
clone size: -
J gene: TRBJ2-7
CDR3 DNA: TGTGCCAGCAGCCAAGAGGCCGGGACTAGTTTTTACGAGCAGTACTTC
CDR3 protein: CASSQEAGTSFYEQYF

D gene: -
V gene: TRBV6-5
clone size: -
J gene: TRBJ2-7
CDR3 DNA: TGTGCCAGCAAAAGTGGCCAAGACAGTTCCTACGAGCAGTACTTC
CDR3 protein: CASKSGQDSSYEQYF

D gene: TRBD2
V gene: TRBV5-4
clone size: -
J gene: TRBJ2-3
CDR3 DNA: TGTGCCAGCAGGGGACTAGCGGGGGGGCCAGATACGCAGTATTTT
CDR3 protein: CASRGLAGGPDTQYF

D gene: TRBD1
V gene: TRBV10-2
clone size: -
J gene: TRBJ1-4
CDR3 DNA: TGCGCCAGCAGTGAGCCCAGACAGGGTACAACTAATGAAAAACTGTTTTTT
CDR3 protein: CASSEPRQGTTNEKLFF

D gene: TRBD1
V gene: TRBV6-5
clone size: once
J gene: TRBJ1-6
CDR3 DNA: TGTGCCAGCAACTACTCACCGGGACAGGGCGCCTCACCCCTCCACTTT
CDR3 protein: CASNYSPGQGASPLHF

D gene: -
V gene: TRBV5-1
clone size: -
J gene: TRBJ1-2
CDR3 DNA: TGCGCCAGCAGCTTGTCTGGAGACCCTAACTATGGCTACACCTTC
CDR3 protein: CASSLSGDPNYGYTF

D gene: -
V gene: TRBV11-2
clone size: -
J gene: TRBJ1-3
CDR3 DNA: TGTGCCAGCAGCCCCCCGACAGGCCTCTCTGGAAACACCATATATTTT
CDR3 protein: CASSPPTGLSGNTIYF

D gene: -
V gene: TRBV5-5
clone size: -
J gene: TRBJ2-5
CDR3 DNA: TGTGCCAGCAGCTTGGTTAGCGTCCAAGAGACCCAGTACTTC
CDR3 protein: CASSLVSVQETQYF

D gene: TRBD2
V gene: TRBV6-6
clone size: -
J gene: TRBJ2-2
CDR3 DNA: TGTGCCAGCACCAAAACTAGCGCCCTGGGGGAGGAGCTGTTTTTT
CDR3 protein: CASTKTSALGEELFF

D gene: TRBD1
V gene: TRBV4-1
clone size: -
J gene: TRBJ2-7
CDR3 DNA: TGCGCCAGCAGCCGGTCGGGACAGGGTATATCCTACGAGCAGTACTTC
CDR3 protein: CASSRSGQGISYEQYF

D gene: -
V gene: TRBV14
clone size: once
J gene: TRBJ2-7
CDR3 DNA: TGTGCCAGCAGCCAAGGCTCGGGAGATGGCTACGAGCAGTACTTC
CDR3 protein: CASSQGSGDGYEQYF

D gene: TRBD2
V gene: TRBV9
clone size: -
J gene: TRBJ2-3
CDR3 DNA: TGTGCCAGCAGCAGGACTAGTCAAGCAGATACGCAGTATTTT
CDR3 protein: CASSRTSQADTQYF

D gene: TRBD1
V gene: TRBV27
clone size: -
J gene: TRBJ1-1
CDR3 DNA: TGTGCCAGCAGCCGGGGGACAGGGGACTTGATGGACACTGAAGCTTTCTTT
CDR3 protein: CASSRGTGDLMDTEAFF

D gene: TRBD1
V gene: TRBV19
clone size: -
J gene: TRBJ1-1
CDR3 DNA: TGTGCCAGTAGTCGACAGGGACGGGCTGAAGCTTTCTTT
CDR3 protein: CASSRQGRAEAFF

D gene: TRBD1
V gene: TRBV11-1
clone size: -
J gene: TRBJ2-7
CDR3 DNA: TGTGCCAGCAGCTTAGGACAGGGGGCCTACGAGCAGTACTTC
CDR3 protein: CASSLGQGAYEQYF

D gene: -
V gene: TRBV3-1/TRBV3-2
clone size: -
J gene: TRBJ2-7
CDR3 DNA: TGTGCCAGCAGCCAAGAAGCCGTGTTGCAGTACTTC
CDR3 protein: CASSQEAVLQYF

D gene: TRBD1
V gene: TRBV5-1
clone size: -
J gene: TRBJ1-1
CDR3 DNA: TGCGCCAGCACGAGGACAGGAACCAACACTGAAGCTTTCTTT
CDR3 protein: CASTRTGTNTEAFF

D gene: TRBD2
V gene: TRBV20-1
clone size: -
J gene: TRBJ2-7
CDR3 DNA: TGCAGTGCTAGTTCACCTAGCGGGAGTTTTTACGAGCAGTACTTC
CDR3 protein: CSASSPSGSFYEQYF

D gene: TRBD1
V gene: TRBV27
clone size: -
J gene: TRBJ2-1
CDR3 DNA: TGTGCCAGCAGTCCAAGTCGGACAGGGGGGATCAATGAGCAGTTCTTC
CDR3 protein: CASSPSRTGGINEQFF

D gene: TRBD1
V gene: TRBV6-5
clone size: -
J gene: TRBJ1-1
CDR3 DNA: TGTGCCAGCAATCGGGACAGGACCCCTGGTGCTTTCTTT
CDR3 protein: CASNRDRTPGAFF

D gene: -
V gene: TRBV5-1
clone size: -
J gene: TRBJ2-7
CDR3 DNA: TGCGCCAGCAGCACACGACCGACAGGGGAAGCGGGAGAGCAGTACTTC
CDR3 protein: CASSTRPTGEAGEQYF

D gene: -
V gene: TRBV5-1
clone size: -
J gene: TRBJ1-1
CDR3 DNA: TGCGCCAGCAGCTTGGCCGGACAAGACACTGAAGCTTTCTTT
CDR3 protein: CASSLAGQDTEAFF

D gene: TRBD1
V gene: TRBV5-5
clone size: -
J gene: TRBJ2-1
CDR3 DNA: TGTGCCAGCAGGACCCAGACAGGGGACAATGAGCAGTTCTTC
CDR3 protein: CASRTQTGDNEQFF

D gene: -
V gene: TRBV6-1
clone size: few
J gene: TRBJ1-2
CDR3 DNA: TGTGCCAGCAGTGAAGGACCAGACAGTGATGGCTACACCTTC
CDR3 protein: CASSEGPDSDGYTF

D gene: TRBD1
V gene: TRBV3-1/TRBV3-2
clone size: -
J gene: TRBJ1-4
CDR3 DNA: TGTGCCAGCAGCCAACAGACAGGGACTAATGAAAAACTGTTTTTT
CDR3 protein: CASSQQTGTNEKLFF

D gene: -
V gene: TRBV5-6
clone size: -
J gene: TRBJ2-2
CDR3 DNA: TGTGCCAGCGGGTCAGGGGCCGTCCTCACCGGGGAGCTGTTTTTT
CDR3 protein: CASGSGAVLTGELFF

D gene: -
V gene: TRBV18
clone size: -
J gene: TRBJ1-5
CDR3 DNA: TGTGCCAGCTCACCTGCAGGGAATGGCAATCAGCCCCAGCATTTT
CDR3 protein: CASSPAGNGNQPQHF

D gene: TRBD1
V gene: TRBV20-1
clone size: -
J gene: TRBJ2-5
CDR3 DNA: TGCAGTGCTAGTCCGACAGGGTTTGGGGAGACCCAGTACTTC
CDR3 protein: CSASPTGFGETQYF

D gene: -
V gene: TRBV9
clone size: -
J gene: TRBJ1-6
CDR3 DNA: TGTGCCAGCAGCGTAGAGGACAGCTATAATTCACCCCTCCACTTT
CDR3 protein: CASSVEDSYNSPLHF

D gene: -
V gene: TRBV12-3/TRBV12-4
clone size: -
J gene: TRBJ2-3
CDR3 DNA: TGTGCCAGCAGTCAACCTCTAGCAGATACGCAGTATTTT
CDR3 protein: CASSQPLADTQYF

D gene: TRBD2
V gene: TRBV10-3
clone size: -
J gene: TRBJ2-5
CDR3 DNA: TGTGCCATCAGTGAGTCATTTGAGGGAGCGGGAGTGAGGAAGACCCAGTACTTC
CDR3 protein: CAISESFEGAGVRKTQYF

D gene: -
V gene: TRBV4-1
clone size: -
J gene: TRBJ1-6
CDR3 DNA: TGCGCCAGCAGCCAAGTTCCAGGGGCTGGGTCACCCCTCCACTTT
CDR3 protein: CASSQVPGAGSPLHF

D gene: -
V gene: TRBV12-3/TRBV12-4
clone size: few
J gene: TRBJ1-3
CDR3 DNA: TGTGCCAGCAGTTTGGGAGACACCATATATTTT
CDR3 protein: CASSLGDTIYF

D gene: TRBD2
V gene: TRBV5-4
clone size: -
J gene: TRBJ2-3
CDR3 DNA: TGTGCCAGCAGACTAGCGGGCGATACGCAGTATTTT
CDR3 protein: CASRLAGDTQYF

D gene: -
V gene: TRBV5-1
clone size: -
J gene: TRBJ1-2
CDR3 DNA: TGCGCCAGCAGTCCGTCAGGAGGGGAGTATGGCTACACCTTC
CDR3 protein: CASSPSGGEYGYTF

D gene: -
V gene: TRBV29-1
clone size: -
J gene: TRBJ1-2
CDR3 DNA: TGCAGCGCTCGGGTGGGCTATGGCTACACCTTC
CDR3 protein: CSARVGYGYTF

D gene: TRBD1
V gene: TRBV5-4
clone size: -
J gene: TRBJ2-7
CDR3 DNA: TGTGCCAGCAGCATGGACAGGCTAGTAGAGTACTTC
CDR3 protein: CASSMDRLVEYF

D gene: -
V gene: TRBV5-5
clone size: -
J gene: TRBJ1-1
CDR3 DNA: TGTGCCAGCAGCCCCCCCGTCGTGACAGTTGACACTGAAGCTTTCTTT
CDR3 protein: CASSPPVVTVDTEAFF

D gene: TRBD1
V gene: TRBV28
clone size: -
J gene: TRBJ2-1
CDR3 DNA: TGTGCCAGCAGTACCGGGACAGGGGTACATACTGTCTACAATGAGCAGTTCTTC
CDR3 protein: CASSTGTGVHTVYNEQFF

D gene: -
V gene: TRBV5-1
clone size: -
J gene: TRBJ1-4
CDR3 DNA: TGCGCCAGCAGCCCTCAGGGGCCGTGGGAAAAACTGTTTTTT
CDR3 protein: CASSPQGPWEKLFF

D gene: TRBD2
V gene: TRBV4-2
clone size: -
J gene: TRBJ2-1
CDR3 DNA: TGTGCCAGCAGCCAAGCGGGACTAGCTGGTTACAATGAGCAGTTCTTC
CDR3 protein: CASSQAGLAGYNEQFF

D gene: TRBD2
V gene: TRBV7-9
clone size: -
J gene: TRBJ2-1
CDR3 DNA: TGTGCCAGCAGCTTAGCGGGGGGGTTCTACAATGAGCAGTTCTTC
CDR3 protein: CASSLAGGFYNEQFF

D gene: -
V gene: TRBV7-9
clone size: -
J gene: TRBJ1-6
CDR3 DNA: TGTGCCAGCAGCTTGTCGGCCTCGGGTTCACCCCTCCACTTT
CDR3 protein: CASSLSASGSPLHF